Here is one TCR beta chain with its context. A read error may be the cause here, since a much bigger clone is one base away. The source of the sample is a study of blood T cells in healthy people across ages. Study-wide context: Per two T cells, about one barcoded beta molecule was captured through template switching.

The CDR3 runs 14 residues. Germline loops: CDR1 MNHEY, CDR2 SVGAGI. It was with a sample-barcoded 5' primer and a J-beta primer mix that a second PCR of roughly 6 to 12 cycles was run. No fewer than 2.5 million CDR3-containing paired-end reads came from each sample. TCRdb fed the 5' RACE reads into MiXCR, producing one record per CDR3 protein. The data contain over 550,000 distinct CDR3 sequences, around 31% of them singletons. The sample providers were healthy Caucasian people from Russia, aged roughly 6 to 95. What was sequenced was blood. This sequence originates from a woman of 80 years or more in good health. The chain has TRBV6-5 and TRBJ1-4, with a possible D match to TRBD1 (5 bases). The CDR3 here is CASSSGGRPYKRFF. The CDR3 DNA sequence: TGTGCCAGCAGTTCCGGGGGACGTCCATACAAACGGTTTTTT.